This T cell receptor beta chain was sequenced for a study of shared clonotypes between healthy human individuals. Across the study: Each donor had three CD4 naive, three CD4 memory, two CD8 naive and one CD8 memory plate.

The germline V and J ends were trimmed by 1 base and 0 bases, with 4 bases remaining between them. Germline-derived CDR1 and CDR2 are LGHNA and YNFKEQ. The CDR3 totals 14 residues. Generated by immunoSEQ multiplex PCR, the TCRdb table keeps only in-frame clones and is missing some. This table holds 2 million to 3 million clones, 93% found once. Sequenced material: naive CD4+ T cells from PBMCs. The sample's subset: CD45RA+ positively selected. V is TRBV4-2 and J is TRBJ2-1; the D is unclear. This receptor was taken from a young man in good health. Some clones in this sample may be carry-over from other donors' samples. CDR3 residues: CASSQAASYNEQFF. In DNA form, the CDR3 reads TGTGCCAGCAGCCAAGCCGCCTCCTACAATGAGCAGTTCTTC.